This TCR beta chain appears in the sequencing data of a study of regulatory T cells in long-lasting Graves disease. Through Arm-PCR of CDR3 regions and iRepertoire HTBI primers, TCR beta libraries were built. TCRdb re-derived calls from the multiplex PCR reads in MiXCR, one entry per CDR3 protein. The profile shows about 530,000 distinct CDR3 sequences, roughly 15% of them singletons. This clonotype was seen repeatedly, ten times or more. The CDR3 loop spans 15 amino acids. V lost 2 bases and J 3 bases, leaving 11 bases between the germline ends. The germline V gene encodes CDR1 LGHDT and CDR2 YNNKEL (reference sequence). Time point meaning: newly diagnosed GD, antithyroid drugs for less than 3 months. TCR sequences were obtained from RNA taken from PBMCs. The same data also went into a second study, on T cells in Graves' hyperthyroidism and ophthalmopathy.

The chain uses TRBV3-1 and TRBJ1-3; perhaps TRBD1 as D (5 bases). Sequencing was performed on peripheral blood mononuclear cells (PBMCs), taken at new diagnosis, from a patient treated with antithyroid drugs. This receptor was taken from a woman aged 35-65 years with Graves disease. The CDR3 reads CASSQQGAFGNTIYF. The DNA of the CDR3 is TGTGCCAGCAGCCAACAGGGCGCCTTTGGAAACACCATATATTTT.